This T cell receptor (beta chain) appears in the sequencing data of a study of blood T cell repertoires in COVID-19 (dated by TCRdb to 2018 to 2021). Describing the broader study: Samples from collaborators originated in the United States, Italy and Spain and spanned both the acute and convalescent phases of COVID-19. The material from the prospective study consisted of cDNA or gDNA derived from T cells, B-cell-depleted T cells, or PBMCs. Deeply sampled blood TCRbeta repertoires from subjects exposed to, actively infected with, or recovered from COVID-19 were included in the dataset. The repertoires were released in a freely available public database meant as a resource for research on the immune response to SARS-CoV-2. Samples came from the ongoing ImmuneRACE study (first 160 participants) plus 1,254 subjects from 6 global collaborators. The sample metadata nearly always contained a de-identified subject ID, COVID-19 status, age in years and sex. Where available, HLA class I and class II types were taken from metadata supplied by the sample provider and were not determined by assay-based typing.

What the study reported, not specific to this receptor: Clinical and demographic metadata were provided uncurated, with the amount varying by source and participant.

The immunoSEQ Assay, a bias-controlled multiplex PCR, was used to amplify TCRbeta CDR3 regions from genomic DNA. As for the original processing: The number of nucleated cells in each sample was estimated by amplification of reference gene primers within the assay. Sequence reads were collapsed and filtered to measure the absolute abundance of every unique TCRbeta CDR3 rearrangement. For each sample, productive Simpson clonality was calculated as the square root of Simpson's diversity index across productive rearrangements. What TCRdb holds here is the immuneACCESS table cut down to in-frame rearrangements. Part of the clones is not present; checked against another copy, under half of the missing clones reflect an unresolved V gene, and the others are unexplained. That table supplies the V and J calls and clone size; D and trimming were determined from the DNA. The sample table shows under 300,000 clones, and roughly 91% are seen once. The biggest ten clones account for around 0.9% of the sample.

About this clone: The specificity of this receptor is unknown. No much larger clone is present one base from it, and per-base qualities are unavailable.

V ends up 1 base short and J 6 bases short, with an unmatched junction base count of 6. The CDR3, from cysteine to phenylalanine, totals 17 residues. Left in the record is the CDR3 DNA by itself, 51 bases read in frame from the first base. CDR1 and CDR2 are drawn from the germline V gene: MNHNS, SASEGT. At one collaborating source in Seattle, patients were enrolled during active infection and were followed longitudinally through the course of disease. Whole blood was collected in K2EDTA tubes by collaborating institutions according to the institutions' own protocols. For TCRbeta analysis, collaborator samples were shipped as frozen whole blood, as isolated PBMCs, or as DNA extracted from either sample type.

Source material: peripheral blood. The sequence is built from TRBV6-1 and TRBJ1-4; TRBD1 fits 12 bases in the junction. The receptor comes from a man aged 30 to 45 with COVID-19, enrolled during active disease. The sequence in DNA is TGTGCCAGCAGTGAAGTAGGGGGACAGGGGGCGTATGAAAAACTGTTTTTT. Its protein reads: CASSEVGGQGAYEKLFF.